A single sample is the source of the 20 T cell receptor beta chains below, sequenced in a study of cytomegalovirus exposure and HLA in healthy donors. This PCR relied on a set of 60 Vbeta primers and 13 Jbeta primers. Sequenced by immunoSEQ multiplex PCR; TCRdb stores in-frame clones only, minus some. This sample has 150,000 to 200,000 clones, with roughly three quarters found just once. Sample: PBMCs. All receptors come from a male donor in good health and CMV-seropositive.

The rearrangement uses TRBV6-6 and TRBJ2-7, with 8 bases lining up with TRBD2. CDR3 length: 13 amino acids. Germline-derived CDR1 and CDR2 are MNHNY and SVGAGI (reference sequence). V shed 5 bases, J shed 3 bases, and the junction held 3 bases outside the gene matches. CDR3 bases: TGTGCCAGCAGTCGGACTAGCATCTACGAGCAGTACTTC. This codes for CASSRTSIYEQYF.

The chain couples TRBV7-2 to TRBJ2-3, with 9 bases fitting TRBD2. V trimming: 1 base; J trimming: 2 bases; junction bases outside the gene matches: 4. The CDR3 has 16 residues. Germline CDR1 reads SGHTA; CDR2 reads FQGNSA. CDR3 sequence reads: CASSLVASGVTDTQYF. The CDR3 nucleotides read TGTGCCAGCAGCTTAGTTGCTAGCGGGGTCACAGATACGCAGTATTTT.

This clone was picked up one time. V gene TRBV11-2 combines with J gene TRBJ1-2, with a weak D call TRBD1 (6 bases). Trimming shortened V by 2 bases and J by 5 bases, and 15 bases separated the two germline ends. Germline CDR1 and CDR2: SGHAT and FQNNGV. This CDR3 region has 15 residues. The CDR3 DNA sequence: TGTGCCAGCAGCTTAACCTGGGACACCTCTTATGGCTACACCTTC. It yields the protein CASSLTWDTSYGYTF.

The V gene is TRBV10-3, the J gene TRBJ1-1; D remains unclear. Germline assignment: CDR1 ENHRY and CDR2 SYGVKD. Trimming stripped 2 bases from V and 0 bases from J, with 10 bases between. The CDR3 extends over 15 amino acids. CDR3 loop: CAISEIEGVNTEAFF. As DNA, the CDR3 is TGTGCCATCAGTGAGATAGAGGGCGTGAACACTGAAGCTTTCTTT.

This clone occurred a few times. The gene calls are TRBV19 and TRBJ2-1; 9 bases fit TRBD1. Germline V lookup: CDR1 LNHDA, CDR2 SQIVND (reference sequence). The CDR3 extends over 16 amino acids. Germline trimming cut 4 bases from V and 2 bases from J; bases unmatched to any gene: 6. The CDR3 sequence: CASSRKGQGAYNEQFF. CDR3 in DNA: TGTGCCAGTAGTAGAAAGGGACAGGGAGCCTACAATGAGCAGTTCTTC.

This chain uses TRBV9 with TRBJ1-2; 9 bases agree with TRBD1. The CDR3 sequence is 15 residues long. Losses at the gene ends were 0 bases for V and 3 bases for J; bases not matched to a gene: 3. Germline V lookup: CDR1 SGDLS, CDR2 YYNGEE. CDR3 region: CASSVAGQGHYGYTF. The CDR3 nucleotides read TGTGCCAGCAGCGTAGCGGGACAGGGACACTATGGCTACACCTTC. The full variable domain, its missing parts supplied by reference TRBV9 and TRBJ1-2, is DSGVTQTPKHLITATGQRVTLRCSPRSGDLSVYWYQQSLDQGLQFLIQYYNGEERAKGNILERFSAQQFPDLHSELNLSSLELGDSALYFCASSVAGQGHYGYTFGSGTRLTVV.

The chain joins TRBV30 to TRBJ2-5, with 9 bases matching TRBD1. V shed 6 bases and J 4 bases; nucleotides not matched to a gene: 9. The germline V gene encodes CDR1 GTSNPN and CDR2 SVGIG (reference sequence). This CDR3 is 14 amino acids long. CDR3 bases: TGTGCCTGCCTGTCTGGGACAGGGACAGAGACCCAGTACTTC. Protein sequence: CACLSGTGTETQYF. Together with reference TRBV30 and TRBJ2-5, the CDR3 gives the full variable domain: SQTIHQWPATLVQPVGSPLSLECTVEGTSNPNLYWYRQAAGRGLQLLFYSVGIGQISSEVPQNLSASRPQDRQFILSSKKLLLSDSGFYLCACLSGTGTETQYFGPGTRLLVL.

The CDR3 DNA reads as TGTGCCAGCAACCGGGGGGGGCCGGGAGATACGCAGTATTTT. It encodes CASNRGGPGDTQYF. The chain links TRBV2 to TRBJ2-3, with 8 bases lining up with TRBD2. Germline V gene sequence: CDR1 SNHLY, CDR2 FYNNEI. J lost 5 bases, V lost 7 bases, and 8 bases had no gene match. CDR3 length equals 14 residues.

The chain links TRBV7-2 to TRBJ2-1; D is perhaps TRBD2 (5 bases). CDR1 and CDR2 (germline): SGHTA, FQGNSA. CDR3 length: 12 residues. V was trimmed by 5 bases and J by 10 bases, leaving 12 bases between them. CDR3 residues: CASSRMDFEQFF. Written as DNA, the CDR3 is TGTGCCAGCAGCCGAATGGACTTCGAGCAGTTCTTC.

CDR3 sequence: CASSYSARTPGEQYF. CDR3 in DNA: TGTGCCAGCAGTTACTCAGCGCGGACTCCGGGGGAGCAGTACTTC. The V and J genes are TRBV6-5 and TRBJ2-7; maybe TRBD2 (5 bases). This CDR3 has 15 amino acids. Germline V CDR1 and CDR2: MNHEY, SVGAGI. V lost 0 bases and J 7 bases, leaving 16 bases between the germline ends.

V and J are TRBV9 and TRBJ1-1; no firm D call. Germline values: CDR1 SGDLS, CDR2 YYNGEE. The germline V and J ends were trimmed by 0 bases and 0 bases, with 3 bases remaining between them. The CDR3 spans 13 residues. The CDR3 loop is CASSVAVNTEAFF. As DNA, the CDR3 is TGTGCCAGCAGCGTAGCAGTGAACACTGAAGCTTTCTTT.

This chain joins TRBV9 and TRBJ1-1; D perhaps matches TRBD1 (5 bases). Looked up from germline, CDR1 is SGDLS and CDR2 is YYNGEE. The CDR3 covers 15 residues. V was clipped by 0 bases and J by 2 bases, with 11 bases between them. CDR3 bases: TGTGCCAGCAGCGTAGGGGCAAGGGGCAACACTGAAGCTTTCTTT. This codes for CASSVGARGNTEAFF. Using reference TRBV9 and TRBJ1-1 for the parts outside the CDR3, the full variable domain is DSGVTQTPKHLITATGQRVTLRCSPRSGDLSVYWYQQSLDQGLQFLIQYYNGEERAKGNILERFSAQQFPDLHSELNLSSLELGDSALYFCASSVGARGNTEAFFGQGTRLTVV.

The chain combines TRBV9 with TRBJ2-2; 8 bases match TRBD2. CDR1 SGDLS and CDR2 YYNGEE come from the germline V gene. The CDR3 sequence is 15 residues long. Trimming took 10 bases from V and 2 from J; bases not matched to a gene: 10. The CDR3 spells CAAGGLSANTGELFF. The CDR3 DNA follows: TGTGCCGCGGGGGGCCTATCGGCTAACACCGGGGAGCTGTTTTTT.

This chain links TRBV9 with TRBJ2-1; D gene ambiguous. Germline-derived CDR1 and CDR2 are SGDLS and YYNGEE. V lost 0 bases and J 6 bases, leaving 7 bases between the germline ends. The CDR3 spans 13 residues. This CDR3 reads CASSVGVSNEQFF. The CDR3 nucleotides are TGTGCCAGCAGCGTAGGTGTCTCCAATGAGCAGTTCTTC.

The chain has TRBV27 and TRBJ1-1, with D uncertain. The germline CDR1 and CDR2 sequences are MNHEY and SMNVEV (reference sequence). The CDR3 sequence is 15 residues long. The V and J ends lost 4 bases and 2 bases respectively, with 14 bases between them. CDR3 sequence reads: CASSSDQVRNTEAFF. Written as DNA, the CDR3 is TGTGCCAGCAGTTCCGACCAGGTAAGAAACACTGAAGCTTTCTTT.

This CDR3 is CASSYGGQGTYEQYF. CDR3 DNA sequence: TGTGCCAGCAGTTACGGGGGACAGGGTACCTACGAGCAGTACTTC. The rearrangement uses TRBV6-5 and TRBJ2-7, with TRBD1 matching over 9 bases. V trimming: 2 bases; J trimming: 2 bases; junction bases outside the gene matches: 4. The length of the CDR3 is 15 residues. From germline, CDR1 is MNHEY and CDR2 SVGAGI.

In this sample, this clone turned up a few times. The chain joins TRBV5-1 to TRBJ2-7, with 10 bases that match TRBD1. The CDR3 has 16 residues. The trim removed 4 bases at V and 7 bases at J, leaving 14 bases unmatched. Germline CDR1 reads SGHRS; CDR2 reads YFSETQ. CDR3 region: CASSAHRDRGQWEQYF. CDR3 bases: TGCGCCAGCAGCGCGCACCGGGACAGGGGACAGTGGGAGCAGTACTTC.

This clone was seen just once. The chain employs TRBV7-8 and TRBJ2-7; no firm D call. CDR1 and CDR2 from the germline V gene are SGHVS and FQNEAQ. V shed 1 base and J shed 7 bases, with 17 bases lying between them. The CDR3 is 15 residues long. The CDR3 region is CASSLVTTTAGEQYF. DNA for the CDR3: TGTGCCAGCAGCTTAGTAACGACCACGGCAGGTGAGCAGTACTTC.

To note about this clone: Distinct nucleotide sequences in the sample also encode this CDR3. The chain joins TRBV11-3 to TRBJ2-1, with D possibly being TRBD2 (6 bases). Germline V lookup: CDR1 SGHNT, CDR2 YENEEA. With 4 bases removed from V and 6 bases from J, the gap between germline ends came to 10 bases. This CDR3 is built from 13 residues. CDR3 in amino acids: CASSSGLFNEQFF. Written as DNA, the CDR3 is TGTGCCAGCAGCTCAGGACTATTCAATGAGCAGTTCTTC.

This clone was counted once. The chain links TRBV6-1 to TRBJ2-7; the D is unclear. This CDR3 is 14 amino acids long. The V gene's germline CDR1 is MNHNS and CDR2 SASEGT. Trimming stripped 4 bases from V and 5 bases from J, with 15 bases between. CDR3 DNA: TGTGCCAGCAGTGTAACAGTCGTCAAGGACGAGCAGTACTTC. Its protein is CASSVTVVKDEQYF.